One sample yielded the 26 T cell receptor beta chains listed below, sequenced in a study of blood T cell repertoires in COVID-19 (dated by TCRdb to 2020 to 2021). Preparation of the library involved the immunoSEQ multiplex PCR assay. The immuneACCESS repertoire file appears here via TCRdb, limited to in-frame rearrangements. These files lack a portion of the clones; in checked studies, under half of the deficit traces to unresolved V genes, and the cause of the others is not known. Here the sample has about 41,000 clones; roughly 87% occur a single time. The biggest ten clones account for around 4.5% of the sample. Sequencing was performed on peripheral blood. These TCRs come from a man between 60 and 70 years old with acute or convalescent COVID-19.

The rearrangement links TRBV30 to TRBJ2-1; 16 nucleotides line up with TRBD2. Germline V gene lookup returns CDR1 GTSNPN and CDR2 SVGIG (reference sequence). This CDR3 is built from 17 residues. J gave up 3 bases and V 7 bases, and 9 bases lay outside the gene matches. In DNA, the CDR3 is TGTGCCTACGAACGTGGGACTAGCGGGGGGGACTACAATGAGCAGTTCTTC. Amino acids: CAYERGTSGGDYNEQFF.

J is TRBJ2-7 and V is TRBV5-4; weak D call: TRBD2 (5 bases). V was cut by 4 bases and J by 7 bases, with 21 bases left in between. The CDR3 has 15 residues. Germline CDR1 reads SGHNT; CDR2 reads YYREEE (reference sequence). CDR3 region: CASSPLGGGSGEQYF. In DNA form, the CDR3 reads TGTGCCAGCAGCCCATTGGGCGGTGGTTCGGGGGAGCAGTACTTC. Based on the CDR3 plus reference TRBV5-4 and TRBJ2-7, the full variable domain is ETGVTQSPTHLIKTRGQQVTLRCSSQSGHNTVSWYQQALGQGPQFIFQYYREEENGRGNFPPRFSGLQFPNYSSELNVNALELDDSALYLCASSPLGGGSGEQYFGPGTRLTVT.

The chain carries TRBV7-2 and TRBJ2-7; tentatively, D is TRBD1 (5 bases). This CDR3 spans 15 amino acids. The V end lost 5 bases, the J end lost 2 bases, and 16 bases lay between the germline ends. CDR1 is SGHTA, CDR2 FQGNSA, per germline. Here the CDR3 reads CASSQGAGPAYEQYF. The CDR3 DNA follows: TGTGCCAGCAGCCAAGGGGCAGGCCCTGCCTACGAGCAGTACTTC. Full variable domain (rest looked up from reference TRBV7-2 and TRBJ2-7): GAGVSQSPSNKVTEKGKDVELRCDPISGHTALYWYRQSLGQGLEFLIYFQGNSAPDKSGLPSDRFSAERTGGSVSTLTIQRTQQEDSAVYLCASSQGAGPAYEQYFGPGTRLTVT.

The chain has TRBV30 and TRBJ1-1, with TRBD1 identical over 7 bases. With 5 bases clipped from V and 3 bases from J, the junction kept 9 bases outside the gene matches. This CDR3 is 14 amino acids long. Germline lookup yields CDR1 GTSNPN and CDR2 SVGIG (reference sequence). DNA for the CDR3: TGTGCCTGGGACAGGGCGAAATGGGACACTGAAGCTTTCTTT. It codes for CAWDRAKWDTEAFF.

The gene calls are TRBV20-1 and TRBJ2-1; 8 nucleotides align to TRBD1. This CDR3 spans 12 amino acids. Germline V gene sequence: CDR1 DFQATT, CDR2 SNEGSKA (reference sequence). V trimming: 3 bases; J trimming: 8 bases; junction bases outside the gene matches: 3. Here the CDR3 reads CSASDRGDEQFF. The CDR3 coding sequence is TGCAGTGCTAGTGACAGGGGTGATGAGCAGTTCTTC.

The sample holds a few counts of this clone. This rearrangement joins TRBV5-1 to TRBJ1-3; the match to TRBD1 covers 11 bases. The CDR3 runs to 17 residues. Germline CDR1 is SGHRS and CDR2 is YFSETQ. V shed 0 bases, J shed 4 bases, and the junction held 6 bases outside the gene matches. This chain's CDR3 is CASSLEGQGAGGNTIYF. Written as DNA, the CDR3 is TGCGCCAGCAGCTTGGAAGGACAGGGGGCGGGAGGAAACACCATATATTTT. The full variable domain, its missing parts supplied by reference TRBV5-1 and TRBJ1-3, is KAGVTQTPRYLIKTRGQQVTLSCSPISGHRSVSWYQQTPGQGLQFLFEYFSETQRNKGNFPGRFSGRQFSNSRSEMNVSTLELGDSALYLCASSLEGQGAGGNTIYFGEGSWLTVV.

The V and J genes are TRBV6-6 and TRBJ1-5, with 8 bases identical to TRBD1. The ends lost 4 bases at V and 7 bases at J; junction bases unmatched: 6. The CDR3 length is 14 residues. Germline V lookup: CDR1 MNHNY, CDR2 SVGAGI (reference sequence). The CDR3 nucleotides read TGTGCCAGCAGTTCCGGACAGGGTGGGCAGCCCCAGCATTTT. It yields the protein CASSSGQGGQPQHF.

CDR3 sequence (DNA): TGTGCCAGCTCACCAACGTCAGGGGATGAAGCTTTCTTT. It yields the protein CASSPTSGDEAFF. The chain links TRBV18 to TRBJ1-1; D might be TRBD1 (6 bases). V was cut by 2 bases and J by 7 bases, with 11 bases left in between. CDR3 length: 13 residues. Germline V gene data show CDR1 as KGHSH and CDR2 as LQKENI.

V and J are TRBV18 and TRBJ1-5; 7 positions match TRBD1. The CDR3 loop spans 17 amino acids. CDR1 KGHSH and CDR2 LQKENI come from the germline V gene. The junction had 8 bases not matched to a gene; V was cut back by 2 bases and J by 1 base. The CDR3 loop reads CASSPGIQGESNQPQHF. CDR3 nucleotides: TGTGCCAGCTCACCAGGTATTCAGGGGGAGAGCAATCAGCCCCAGCATTTT.

The rearrangement links TRBV9 to TRBJ2-2; D gene unclear. CDR1 SGDLS and CDR2 YYNGEE come from the germline V gene. CDR3 size: 14 residues. Trimming left V 3 bases short and J 7 bases short, with 13 bases between. CDR3 bases: TGTGCCAGCAGCGCTACCTTCACTGGCGGGGAGCTGTTTTTT. Translation gives CASSATFTGGELFF.

The chain carries TRBV5-6 and TRBJ1-5, with TRBD1 identical over 10 bases. J was trimmed by 6 bases and V by 4 bases; bases with no gene match: 10. From germline, CDR1 is SGHDT and CDR2 YYEEEE. The CDR3 sequence is 16 residues long. CDR3 DNA: TGTGCCAGCAGCATCGCCGGACAGGGGGGTTCTCAGCCCCAGCATTTT. It translates to CASSIAGQGGSQPQHF.

The rearrangement links TRBV6-6 to TRBJ1-5; D gene ambiguous. CDR1 and CDR2 from the germline V gene are MNHNY and SVGAGI (reference sequence). CDR3 size: 16 residues. V lost 7 bases to trimming and J lost 7 bases, with 23 bases between them. The chain's CDR3 is CASTNLRRATGQPQHF. The CDR3 nucleotides read TGTGCCAGCACTAACCTTCGACGGGCCACGGGACAGCCCCAGCATTTT.

V gene TRBV18 combines with J gene TRBJ1-1; no clear D gene. Germline values: CDR1 KGHSH, CDR2 LQKENI. The CDR3 extends over 14 amino acids. Trimming pared 4 bases from V and 3 bases from J, leaving 12 bases between. The CDR3 loop is CASSQGPGDTEAFF. In DNA, the CDR3 is TGTGCCAGCTCACAAGGGCCCGGGGACACTGAAGCTTTCTTT.

A remark on this clone: Other DNA sequences in this sample translate to the same CDR3. The chain couples TRBV12-3 or TRBV12-4 to TRBJ1-3; D is undetermined. There are 13 residues in the CDR3. V dropped 6 bases and J dropped 3 bases, with 9 bases sitting between them. The chain's CDR3 is CASSPAGGNTIYF. As DNA, the CDR3 is TGTGCCAGCAGCCCCGCGGGTGGAAACACCATATATTTT.

This rearrangement joins TRBV23-1 to TRBJ2-2; maybe TRBD1 (6 bases). TRBV23-1 is placed among ORFs of uncertain function. The CDR3 has 14 amino acids. Trimming pared 6 bases from V and 4 bases from J, leaving 12 bases between. CDR3 DNA sequence: TGCGCCAGCAGGATTGGCAGGGGCACCGGGGAGCTGTTTTTT. Amino acid sequence: CASRIGRGTGELFF.

This clone was found once. The chain joins TRBV30 to TRBJ1-1; 7 nucleotides match TRBD1. The CDR3 totals 16 residues. Germline V CDR1 and CDR2: GTSNPN, SVGIG (reference sequence). V was pared by 3 bases and J by 0 bases, with 10 bases of the junction left unmatched. Here the CDR3 reads CAWRRTRDSLNTEAFF. The CDR3, as DNA: TGTGCCTGGAGACGTACCCGGGACAGTTTGAACACTGAAGCTTTCTTT.

This sequence joins TRBV5-6 and TRBJ2-1; D ambiguous. CDR1 is SGHDT and CDR2 is YYEEEE in the germline V gene. This CDR3 spans 14 amino acids. V was pared by 0 bases and J by 7 bases, with 11 bases between. The CDR3 spells CASSLAGTRNEQFF. The CDR3 DNA reads as TGTGCCAGCAGCTTGGCCGGCACCAGGAATGAGCAGTTCTTC.

This chain joins TRBV6-2 or TRBV6-3 and TRBJ2-6; D is uncertain. V lost 2 bases, J lost 2 bases, and 10 bases lay in between. The germline gives CDR1 MNHEY, CDR2 SVGEGT. This CDR3 contains 16 residues. CDR3 sequence reads: CASSYHSLAGANVLTF. CDR3 nucleotide sequence: TGTGCCAGCAGTTACCACTCTCTGGCTGGGGCCAACGTCCTGACTTTC.

The chain is built from TRBV20-1 and TRBJ2-7, with D tentatively TRBD2 (6 bases). Trimming took off 8 bases at V and 5 bases at J, with 13 bases between the two ends. Germline V gene data show CDR1 as DFQATT and CDR2 as SNEGSKA (reference sequence). This CDR3 is built from 11 residues. The CDR3 sequence is CSTNSGHEQYF. DNA for the CDR3: TGCAGTACAAATAGCGGCCACGAGCAGTACTTC.

The V gene is TRBV3-1 (or the pseudogene TRBV3-2), the J gene TRBJ1-2, with D possibly being TRBD1 (6 bases). The CDR3 has 17 amino acids. Per germline, CDR1 LGHDT and CDR2 YNNKEL (reference sequence). The germline V and J ends were trimmed by 0 bases and 3 bases, with 17 bases remaining between them. In nucleotides, the CDR3 is TGTGCCAGCAGCCAAGATCTCAGTACAGGGCCCGACTATGGCTACACCTTC. This codes for CASSQDLSTGPDYGYTF.

The chain uses TRBV18 and TRBJ1-1; D is ambiguous. With 3 bases removed from V and 0 bases from J, the gap between germline ends came to 8 bases. The CDR3 consists of 14 residues. The germline CDR1 and CDR2 sequences are KGHSH and LQKENI. CDR3 nucleotides: TGTGCCAGCTCACCGGAGAACATGAACACTGAAGCTTTCTTT. It specifies CASSPENMNTEAFF. The variable domain in full, completed from reference TRBV18 and TRBJ1-1, reads NAGVMQNPRHLVRRRGQEARLRCSPMKGHSHVYWYRQLPEEGLKFMVYLQKENIIDESGMPKERFSAEFPKEGPSILRIQQVVRGDSAAYFCASSPENMNTEAFFGQGTRLTVV.

The V call is TRBV7-9, the J call TRBJ2-3; 8 bases align to TRBD2. The CDR3 sequence is 15 residues long. V lost 4 bases, J lost 3 bases, and 6 bases stayed unmatched. The germline CDR1 and CDR2 sequences are SEHNR and FQNEAQ (reference sequence). CDR3 in amino acids: CASSSVSGGTDTQYF. Written as DNA, the CDR3 is TGTGCCAGCAGCTCGGTCTCGGGAGGGACAGATACGCAGTATTTT. The full variable domain, its missing parts supplied by reference TRBV7-9 and TRBJ2-3, is DTGVSQNPRHKITKRGQNVTFRCDPISEHNRLYWYRQTLGQGPEFLTYFQNEAQLEKSRLLSDRFSAERPKGSFSTLEIQRTEQGDSAMYLCASSSVSGGTDTQYFGPGTRLTVL.

The rearrangement joins TRBV2 to TRBJ1-6; the D is unclear. Between the trimmed V and J ends, which lost 4 bases and 7 bases, there was a span of 14 bases. Germline CDR1 is SNHLY and CDR2 is FYNNEI. This CDR3 has 15 amino acids. The CDR3 bases are TGTGCCAGCAGTGGTCGACAATCCCAAAATTCACCCCTCCACTTT. Protein: CASSGRQSQNSPLHF.

The V gene is TRBV11-2, the J gene TRBJ1-3; D gene ambiguous. Trimming pared 1 base from V and 12 bases from J, leaving 10 bases between. Germline loops: CDR1 SGHAT, CDR2 FQNNGV. The length of the CDR3 is 12 residues. CDR3 sequence reads: CASSLVWEIIYF. CDR3 DNA: TGTGCCAGCAGCTTAGTCTGGGAGATCATATATTTT.

The chain links TRBV27 to TRBJ2-7, with TRBD1 as a possible D gene (6 bases). Germline CDR1 and CDR2: MNHEY and SMNVEV (reference sequence). This CDR3 is built from 13 residues. V was shortened by 5 bases and J by 2 bases, with 10 bases between the two germline ends. Here the CDR3 reads CASSRTAAYEQYF. CDR3 DNA sequence: TGTGCCAGCAGTAGGACAGCAGCCTACGAGCAGTACTTC.

The rearrangement uses TRBV30 and TRBJ1-2; 7 nucleotides match TRBD1. CDR3 length equals 15 residues. Per germline, CDR1 GTSNPN and CDR2 SVGIG (reference sequence). The J segment lost 2 bases and the V segment lost 7 bases, leaving 13 bases of the junction unmatched. The chain's CDR3 is CASQGEGAPNYGYTF. CDR3 nucleotide sequence: TGTGCCTCACAAGGAGAGGGGGCGCCGAACTATGGCTACACCTTC.